The subject of this entry is one TCR beta chain. The data were taken from a study of blood T cell repertoires in COVID-19. V was trimmed by 1 base and J by 4 bases, leaving 18 bases between them. Germline V CDR1 and CDR2: SGDLS, YYNGEE. The CDR3 extends over 17 amino acids. Repertoires were generated with immunoSEQ multiplex PCR, while TCRdb's copy carries only in-frame clones and drops some. The sample carries about 54,000 clones, 75% to 85% recorded once. The receptor comes from a human donor in a cohort sampled during active COVID-19. The V call is TRBV9, the J call TRBJ1-3; unclear D gene. Specimen: peripheral blood. The DNA for the CDR3 is TGTGCCAGCAGCGTAAATTGGGGAGAGGGAGGAGGAAACACCATATATTTT. Translating gives CASSVNWGEGGGNTIYF.